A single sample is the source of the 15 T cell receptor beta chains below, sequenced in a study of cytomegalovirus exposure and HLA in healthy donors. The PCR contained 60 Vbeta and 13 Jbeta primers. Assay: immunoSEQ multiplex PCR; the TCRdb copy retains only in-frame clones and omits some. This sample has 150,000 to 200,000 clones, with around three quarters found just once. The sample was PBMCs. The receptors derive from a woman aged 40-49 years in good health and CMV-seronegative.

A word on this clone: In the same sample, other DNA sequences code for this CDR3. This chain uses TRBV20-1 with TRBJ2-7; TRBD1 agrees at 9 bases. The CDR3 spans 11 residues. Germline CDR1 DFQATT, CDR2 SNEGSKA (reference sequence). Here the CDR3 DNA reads TGCAGGGGACAGGGAGCCTACGAGCAGTACTTC. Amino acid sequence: CRGQGAYEQYF.

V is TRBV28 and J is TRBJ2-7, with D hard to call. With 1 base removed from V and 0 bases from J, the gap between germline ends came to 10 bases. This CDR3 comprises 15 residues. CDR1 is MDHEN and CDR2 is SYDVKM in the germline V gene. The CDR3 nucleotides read TGTGCCAGCAGTTTATCGTACCACGGCTCCTACGAGCAGTACTTC. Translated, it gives CASSLSYHGSYEQYF.

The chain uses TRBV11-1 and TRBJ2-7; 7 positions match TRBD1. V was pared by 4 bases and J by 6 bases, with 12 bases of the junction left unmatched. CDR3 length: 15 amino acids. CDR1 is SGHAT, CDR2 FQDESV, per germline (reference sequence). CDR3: CASSSVWDSPVEQYF. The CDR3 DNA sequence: TGTGCCAGCAGCTCCGTATGGGACAGCCCAGTCGAGCAGTACTTC.

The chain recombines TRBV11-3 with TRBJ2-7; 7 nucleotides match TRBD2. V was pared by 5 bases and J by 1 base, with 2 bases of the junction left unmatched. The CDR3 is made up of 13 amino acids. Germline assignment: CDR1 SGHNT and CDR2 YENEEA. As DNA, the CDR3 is TGTGCCAGCAGCCCCGGGGGGTCCTACGAGCAGTACTTC. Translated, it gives CASSPGGSYEQYF.

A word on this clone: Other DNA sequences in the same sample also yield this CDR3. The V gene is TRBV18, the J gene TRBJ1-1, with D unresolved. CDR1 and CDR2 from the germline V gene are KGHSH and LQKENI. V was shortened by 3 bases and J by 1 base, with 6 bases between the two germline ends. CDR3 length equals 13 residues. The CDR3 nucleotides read TGTGCCAGCTCACCGACACCGAACACTGAAGCTTTCTTT. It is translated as CASSPTPNTEAFF.

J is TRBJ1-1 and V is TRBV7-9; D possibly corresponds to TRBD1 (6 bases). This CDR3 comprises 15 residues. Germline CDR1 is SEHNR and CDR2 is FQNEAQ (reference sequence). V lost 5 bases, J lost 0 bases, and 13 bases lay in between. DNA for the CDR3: TGTGCCAGCAGCGGCAGGGACACCCTGAACACTGAAGCTTTCTTT. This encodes CASSGRDTLNTEAFF. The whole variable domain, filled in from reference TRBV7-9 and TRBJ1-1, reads DTGVSQNPRHKITKRGQNVTFRCDPISEHNRLYWYRQTLGQGPEFLTYFQNEAQLEKSRLLSDRFSAERPKGSFSTLEIQRTEQGDSAMYLCASSGRDTLNTEAFFGQGTRLTVV.

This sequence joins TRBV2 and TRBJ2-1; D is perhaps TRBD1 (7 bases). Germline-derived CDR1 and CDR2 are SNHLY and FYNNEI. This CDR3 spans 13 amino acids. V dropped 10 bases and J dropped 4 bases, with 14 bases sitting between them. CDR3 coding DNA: TGTGCCAAGGCGGGACAGCAGTACAATGAGCAGTTCTTC. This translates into CAKAGQQYNEQFF.

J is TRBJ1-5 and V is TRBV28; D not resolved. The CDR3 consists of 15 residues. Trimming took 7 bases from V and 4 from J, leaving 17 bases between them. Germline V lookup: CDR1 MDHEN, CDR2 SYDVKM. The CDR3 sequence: CASTSLGGLNQPQHF. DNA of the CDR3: TGTGCCAGCACCTCCCTCGGAGGTTTAAATCAGCCCCAGCATTTT. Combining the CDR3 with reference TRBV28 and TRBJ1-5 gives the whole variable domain DVKVTQSSRYLVKRTGEKVFLECVQDMDHENMFWYRQDPGLGLRLIYFSYDVKMKEKGDIPEGYSVSREKKERFSLILESASTNQTSMYLCASTSLGGLNQPQHFGDGTRLSIL.

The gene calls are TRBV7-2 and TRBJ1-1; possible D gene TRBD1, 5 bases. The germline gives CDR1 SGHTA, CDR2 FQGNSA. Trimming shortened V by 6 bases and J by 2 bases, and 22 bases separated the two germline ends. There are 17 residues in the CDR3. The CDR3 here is CASSSGGPGTLNTEAFF. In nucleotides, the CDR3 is TGTGCCAGCAGTTCCGGAGGGCCAGGGACTCTCAACACTGAAGCTTTCTTT.

The CDR3 here is CAIPGQASDEQFF. In DNA form, the CDR3 reads TGTGCCATCCCGGGACAGGCCAGCGATGAGCAGTTCTTC. V usage is TRBV2 and J usage is TRBJ2-1, with 8 bases matching TRBD1. CDR3 size: 13 residues. Germline V gene data show CDR1 as SNHLY and CDR2 as FYNNEI. V lost 10 bases to trimming and J lost 8 bases; unmatched junction nucleotides: 10.

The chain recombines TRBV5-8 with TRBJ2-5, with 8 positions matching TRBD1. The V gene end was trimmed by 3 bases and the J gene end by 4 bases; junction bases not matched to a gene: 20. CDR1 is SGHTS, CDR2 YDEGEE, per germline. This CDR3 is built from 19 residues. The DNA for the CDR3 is TGTGCCAGCAGCTCCCCCTGGGGGCAGGGGGCCCGACTGGTAGAGACCCAGTACTTC. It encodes CASSSPWGQGARLVETQYF. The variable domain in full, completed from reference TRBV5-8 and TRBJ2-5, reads EAGVTQSPTHLIKTRGQQATLRCSPISGHTSVYWYQQALGLGLQFLLWYDEGEERNRGNFPPRFSGRQFPNYSSELNVNALELEDSALYLCASSSPWGQGARLVETQYFGPGTRLLVL.

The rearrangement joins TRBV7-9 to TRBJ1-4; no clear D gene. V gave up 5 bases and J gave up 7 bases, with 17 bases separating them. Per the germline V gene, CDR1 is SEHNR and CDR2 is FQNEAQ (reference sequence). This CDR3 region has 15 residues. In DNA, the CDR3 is TGTGCCAGCAGCCCTAGAAGTAGGGAGGGTGAAAAACTGTTTTTT. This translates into CASSPRSREGEKLFF.

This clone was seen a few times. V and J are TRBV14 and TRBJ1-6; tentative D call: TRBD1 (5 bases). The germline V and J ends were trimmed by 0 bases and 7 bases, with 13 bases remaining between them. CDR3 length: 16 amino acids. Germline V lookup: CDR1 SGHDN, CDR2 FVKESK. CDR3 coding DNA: TGTGCCAGCAGCCAAGATGGGGCCAGAAGGAATTCACCCCTCCACTTT. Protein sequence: CASSQDGARRNSPLHF.

In DNA, the CDR3 is TGTGCCAGCTCGCTGGACAGGGAGGTTGAAAAACTGTTTTTT. It specifies CASSLDREVEKLFF. V usage is TRBV18 and J usage is TRBJ1-4; 8 bases match TRBD1. Germline assignment: CDR1 KGHSH and CDR2 LQKENI. The trim removed 6 bases at V and 7 bases at J, leaving 7 bases unmatched. This CDR3 region has 14 residues.

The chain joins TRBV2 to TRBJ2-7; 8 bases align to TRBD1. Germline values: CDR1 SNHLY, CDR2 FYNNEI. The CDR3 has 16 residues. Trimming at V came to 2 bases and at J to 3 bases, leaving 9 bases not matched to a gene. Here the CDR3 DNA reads TGTGCCAGCAGTGAATCTGGTCAGGGGGCTTTCTACGAGCAGTACTTC. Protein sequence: CASSESGQGAFYEQYF.